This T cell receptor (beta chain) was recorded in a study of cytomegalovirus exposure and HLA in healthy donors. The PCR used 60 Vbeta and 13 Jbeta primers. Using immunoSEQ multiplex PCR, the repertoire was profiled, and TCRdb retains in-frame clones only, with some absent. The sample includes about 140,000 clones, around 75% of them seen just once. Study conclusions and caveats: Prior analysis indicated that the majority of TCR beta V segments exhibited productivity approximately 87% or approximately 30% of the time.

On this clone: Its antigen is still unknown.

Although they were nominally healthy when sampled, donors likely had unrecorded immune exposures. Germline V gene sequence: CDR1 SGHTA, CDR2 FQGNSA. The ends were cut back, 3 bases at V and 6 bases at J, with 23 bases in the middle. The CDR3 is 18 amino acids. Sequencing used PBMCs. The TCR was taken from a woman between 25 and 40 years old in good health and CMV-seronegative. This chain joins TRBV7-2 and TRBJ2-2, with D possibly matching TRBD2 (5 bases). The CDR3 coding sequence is TGTGCCAGCAGCTTCTCCCGGGCATCGATCGGGGTCTCCGGGGAGCTGTTTTTT. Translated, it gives CASSFSRASIGVSGELFF.